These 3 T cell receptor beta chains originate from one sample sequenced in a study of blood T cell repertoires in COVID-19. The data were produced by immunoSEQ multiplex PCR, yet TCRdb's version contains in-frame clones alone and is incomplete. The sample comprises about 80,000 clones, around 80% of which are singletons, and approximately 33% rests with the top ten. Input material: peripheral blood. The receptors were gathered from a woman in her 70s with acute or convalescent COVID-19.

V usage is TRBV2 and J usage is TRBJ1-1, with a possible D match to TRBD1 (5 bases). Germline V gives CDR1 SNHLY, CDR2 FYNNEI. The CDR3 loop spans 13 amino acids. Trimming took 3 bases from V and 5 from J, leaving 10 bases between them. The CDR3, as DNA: TGTGCCAGCAGTGACAGGGTAAGGACTGAAGCTTTCTTT. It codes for CASSDRVRTEAFF. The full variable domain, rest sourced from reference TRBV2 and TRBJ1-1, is EPEVTQTPSHQVTQMGQEVILRCVPISNHLYFYWYRQILGQKVEFLVSFYNNEISEKSEIFDDQFSVERPDGSNFTLKIRSTKLEDSAMYFCASSDRVRTEAFFGQGTRLTVV.

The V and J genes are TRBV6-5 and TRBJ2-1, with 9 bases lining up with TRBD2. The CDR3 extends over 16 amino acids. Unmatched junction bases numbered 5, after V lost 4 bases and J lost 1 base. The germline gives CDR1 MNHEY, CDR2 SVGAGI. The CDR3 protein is CASSSREGRSYNEQFF. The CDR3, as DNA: TGTGCCAGCAGTTCGCGGGAGGGAAGGTCCTACAATGAGCAGTTCTTC.

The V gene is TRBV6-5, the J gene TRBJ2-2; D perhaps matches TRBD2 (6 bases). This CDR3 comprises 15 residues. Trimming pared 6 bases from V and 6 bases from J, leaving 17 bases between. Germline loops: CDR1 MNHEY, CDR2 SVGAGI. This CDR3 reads CASREGRNIPGELFF. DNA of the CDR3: TGTGCCAGCAGGGAGGGGAGGAACATTCCCGGGGAGCTGTTTTTT.